Sequencing of this T cell receptor (beta chain) was carried out in a study of control samples from healthy donors and cancer patients. The CDR3 sequence is 15 residues long. V lost 7 bases to trimming and J lost 7 bases; unmatched junction nucleotides: 12. Germline lookup yields CDR1 LNHDA and CDR2 SQIVND (reference sequence). This clone showed up just a few times. This table comes from immunoSEQ multiplex PCR, and its TCRdb copy is limited to in-frame clones, with some not included. The data show 70,000 to 95,000 clones, more than 85% seen once. The chain employs TRBV19 and TRBJ2-1; 8 bases agree with TRBD1. Sequences were obtained from blood. This TCR derives from a woman younger than 45 in good health. The CDR3 DNA is TGTGCCAGTAATTCCCGGACAGGGATGGGAAATGAGCAGTTCTTC. It is translated as CASNSRTGMGNEQFF.